The 31 T cell receptor beta chains reported below all come from one sample, sequenced in a study of T cells in Graves' hyperthyroidism and ophthalmopathy. Amplified regions were TCR beta CDR3 sequences from RNA transcripts. During a first-round RT-PCR of the TCR CDR3, the HTBI primer set was used. Each CDR3 protein gets one entry after TCRdb re-called the multiplex PCR reads with MiXCR. This table has some 500,000 distinct CDR3 sequences, about 16% appearing once. Sequencing input: blood. The receptors originated from a woman in her thirties with Graves' ophthalmopathy.

This clonotype has a count of ten or more. This chain links TRBV20-1 with TRBJ2-3; D is perhaps TRBD1 or TRBD2 (5 bases each). Germline CDR1 DFQATT, CDR2 SNEGSKA (reference sequence). The CDR3 is 12 residues long. V was cut by 6 bases and J by 4 bases, with 11 bases left in between. The CDR3 bases are TGCAGTGCGGGGCGGGTCCCAGATACGCAGTATTTT. The encoded protein is CSAGRVPDTQYF.

This clonotype came up many times. The gene calls are TRBV20-1 and TRBJ2-7, with TRBD1 matching 10 bases. The CDR3 extends over 16 amino acids. V dropped 5 bases and J dropped 4; count of bases not matched to a gene: 14. Looked up from germline, CDR1 is DFQATT and CDR2 is SNEGSKA (reference sequence). CDR3 sequence: CSAPRDRGLGPYEQYF. The CDR3 DNA sequence: TGCAGTGCTCCCCGGGACAGGGGCCTTGGTCCGTACGAGCAGTACTTC.

The chain is built from TRBV6-2 or TRBV6-3 and TRBJ1-5; tentative D call: TRBD1 (6 bases). Germline V lookup: CDR1 MNHEY, CDR2 SVGEGT. This CDR3 has 14 residues. With 4 bases removed from V and 7 bases from J, the gap between germline ends came to 14 bases. The CDR3 spells CASSFGGARQPQHF. The CDR3, as DNA: TGTGCCAGCAGTTTTGGGGGCGCGAGGCAGCCCCAGCATTTT.

The chain joins TRBV6-2 or TRBV6-3 to TRBJ2-1; 11 nucleotides align to TRBD2. From germline, CDR1 is MNHEY and CDR2 SVGEGT. This CDR3 has 13 amino acids. Losses at the gene ends were 6 bases for V and 10 bases for J; bases not matched to a gene: 5. The CDR3 here is CASRLAGGKEQFF. Here the CDR3 DNA reads TGTGCCAGCAGGCTAGCGGGAGGTAAAGAGCAGTTCTTC.

This clonotype was seen many times. The chain joins TRBV28 to TRBJ2-3, with 7 nucleotides matching TRBD1. CDR1 and CDR2 from the germline V gene are MDHEN and SYDVKM. V shed 10 bases and J 1 base; nucleotides not matched to a gene: 11. The CDR3 is made up of 15 amino acids. The CDR3 DNA sequence: TGTGCCACCGGGCAAACAGGGGACGGCACAGATACGCAGTATTTT. As protein: CATGQTGDGTDTQYF. Filled out from reference TRBV28 and TRBJ2-3, the complete variable domain reads DVKVTQSSRYLVKRTGEKVFLECVQDMDHENMFWYRQDPGLGLRLIYFSYDVKMKEKGDIPEGYSVSREKKERFSLILESASTNQTSMYLCATGQTGDGTDTQYFGPGTRLTVL.

This clonotype was observed many times. J is TRBJ1-1 and V is TRBV7-9; 7 bases are a match to TRBD1. The length of the CDR3 is 13 residues. V shed 6 bases and J 4 bases; nucleotides not matched to a gene: 5. The germline gives CDR1 SEHNR, CDR2 FQNEAQ (reference sequence). The CDR3 sequence is CASRITGVTEAFF. CDR3 in DNA: TGTGCCAGCAGGATCACAGGGGTCACTGAAGCTTTCTTT.

This clonotype was seen many times. The chain combines TRBV28 with TRBJ1-1; D gene unclear. Germline-derived CDR1 and CDR2 are MDHEN and SYDVKM. Trimming removed 3 bases from V and 10 bases from J, with 12 bases in between. There are 12 residues in the CDR3. CDR3 DNA: TGTGCCAGCAGTTTTCTTGGTGACGGAGCTTTCTTT. It codes for CASSFLGDGAFF.

This clonotype was seen many times. The CDR3 loop is CSARHTVSYEQYF. Written as DNA, the CDR3 is TGCAGTGCTAGGCACACCGTCTCCTACGAGCAGTACTTC. The J gene is TRBJ2-7, the V gene TRBV20-1; D gene unclear. Trimming removed 3 bases from V and 0 bases from J, with 9 bases in between. Looked up from germline, CDR1 is DFQATT and CDR2 is SNEGSKA (reference sequence). The CDR3 runs to 13 residues.

This chain links TRBV29-1 with TRBJ2-7, with 8 bases aligning to TRBD1. Germline lookup yields CDR1 SQVTM and CDR2 ANQGSEA. CDR3 length: 11 residues. V gave up 3 bases and J gave up 6 bases; unmatched junction bases: 1. CDR3 protein: CSVEGQAEQYF. In nucleotides, the CDR3 is TGCAGCGTTGAGGGACAGGCCGAGCAGTACTTC.

The chain couples TRBV9 to TRBJ2-1; 7 bases agree with TRBD2. V shed 6 bases, J shed 8 bases, and the junction held 14 bases outside the gene matches. CDR3 size: 15 residues. Looked up from germline, CDR1 is SGDLS and CDR2 is YYNGEE. The CDR3 sequence is CASTPWGGGSDEQFF. Written as DNA, the CDR3 is TGTGCCAGCACACCCTGGGGGGGGGGGTCGGATGAGCAGTTCTTC.

The CDR3 region is CASSQEAGATGNYGYTF. For the CDR3, the DNA is TGCGCCAGCAGCCAAGAGGCAGGGGCCACTGGGAACTATGGCTACACCTTC. The chain recombines TRBV4-3 with TRBJ1-2, with D possibly being TRBD1 (6 bases). The CDR3 sequence is 17 residues long. Deletions cut 0 bases from V and 2 bases from J, with 16 bases between. CDR1 LGHNA and CDR2 YSLEER come from the germline V gene.

This chain connects TRBV6-1 to TRBJ1-1; no clear D gene. The germline V gene has CDR1 MNHNS and CDR2 SASEGT. Trimming shortened V by 1 base and J by 7 bases, and 10 bases separated the two germline ends. CDR3 size: 13 residues. Here the CDR3 DNA reads TGTGCCAGCAGTGAAGTTTGGGGAGGTGAAGCTTTCTTT. Protein: CASSEVWGGEAFF.

The chain uses TRBV19 and TRBJ1-1; D is uncertain. V gave up 3 bases and J gave up 6 bases, with 17 bases separating them. This CDR3 has 15 amino acids. From germline, CDR1 is LNHDA and CDR2 SQIVND (reference sequence). The CDR3: CASSMEALREAEAFF. DNA of the CDR3: TGTGCCAGTAGTATGGAGGCCTTGCGGGAGGCTGAAGCTTTCTTT.

This clonotype was observed a handful of times. The chain employs TRBV6-2 or TRBV6-3 and TRBJ2-1; tentatively, D is TRBD1 (6 bases). Per the germline V gene, CDR1 is MNHEY and CDR2 is SVGEGT. The CDR3 has 16 amino acids. V lost 6 bases to trimming and J lost 8 bases, with 23 bases between them. As DNA, the CDR3 is TGTGCCAGCAGAGAGCCCCCAGGGGTTAGTAGCTATGAGCAGTTCTTC. It translates to CASREPPGVSSYEQFF.

With respect to this clonotype: This may be a read error: a much more frequent sequence differs by one nucleotide. The chain joins TRBV20-1 to TRBJ1-2, with no clear D. The CDR3 runs to 12 residues. The germline V gene encodes CDR1 DFQATT and CDR2 SNEGSKA (reference sequence). Here the CDR3 reads CSASTQNYGYIF. In DNA, the CDR3 is TGCAGTGCTAGCACACAGAACTATGGCTACATCTTC.

This clonotype was detected a few times. The junction differs from germline at one of its ends, possibly a read error. This sequence joins TRBV5-6 and TRBJ2-7; D remains ambiguous. Germline assignment: CDR1 SGHDT and CDR2 YYEEEE. The CDR3 consists of 13 residues. The CDR3 DNA reads TGTGCCAGCAGCTTAGGCAGTCAGTACGGGCAGTACTTC. As protein: CASSLGSQYGQYF.

This clonotype was found many times. The chain links TRBV28 to TRBJ1-5; the match to TRBD1 covers 7 bases. This CDR3 has 14 amino acids. CDR1 and CDR2 from the germline V gene are MDHEN and SYDVKM. V was clipped by 2 bases and J by 6 bases; unmatched bases: 4. The DNA for the CDR3 is TGTGCCAGCAGTTTACTCAGGGGGAGTCAGCCCCAGCATTTT. Translation: CASSLLRGSQPQHF. Together with reference TRBV28 and TRBJ1-5, the CDR3 gives the full variable domain: DVKVTQSSRYLVKRTGEKVFLECVQDMDHENMFWYRQDPGLGLRLIYFSYDVKMKEKGDIPEGYSVSREKKERFSLILESASTNQTSMYLCASSLLRGSQPQHFGDGTRLSIL.

In this sample, this clonotype turned up a few times. The chain employs TRBV27 and TRBJ2-1; D uncertain. The germline CDR1 and CDR2 sequences are MNHEY and SMNVEV (reference sequence). V was shortened by 8 bases and J by 7 bases, with 15 bases between the two germline ends. There are 13 residues in the CDR3. The CDR3 sequence is CASGLSSFNEQFF. In nucleotides, the CDR3 is TGTGCCAGCGGGCTATCCTCTTTTAATGAGCAGTTCTTC.

This clonotype came up many times. This chain joins TRBV28 and TRBJ2-7; 8 bases line up with TRBD1. The J segment lost 1 base and the V segment lost 2 bases, leaving 4 bases of the junction unmatched. The CDR3 has 15 residues. The germline V gene has CDR1 MDHEN and CDR2 SYDVKM. The CDR3: CASSLDWTGSYEQYF. DNA of the CDR3: TGTGCCAGCAGTTTAGATTGGACAGGGTCCTACGAGCAGTACTTC.

This clonotype was counted between two and nine times. CDR3: CASTDMGVYGYTF. CDR3 DNA sequence: TGTGCCAGTACGGACATGGGGGTCTATGGCTACACCTTC. The V gene is TRBV19, the J gene TRBJ1-2; tentatively, D is TRBD1 (5 bases). The germline V gene encodes CDR1 LNHDA and CDR2 SQIVND (reference sequence). The V end lost 7 bases, the J end lost 4 bases, and 13 bases lay between the germline ends. The CDR3 consists of 13 residues.

This clonotype was counted only a few times. In DNA form, the CDR3 reads TGTGCCAGCAGCTTAGCGTTTGAAGATTACGAGCAGTACTTC. This codes for CASSLAFEDYEQYF. The V and J genes are TRBV11-2 and TRBJ2-7; D is undetermined. The V gene lost 1 base and the J gene lost 4 bases, with 11 bases spanning the gap. The CDR3 has 14 residues. CDR1 SGHAT and CDR2 FQNNGV come from the germline V gene.

This clonotype was found a few times. The chain combines TRBV7-9 with TRBJ1-2; no clear D gene. In germline, CDR1 is SEHNR, CDR2 FQNEAQ (reference sequence). There are 12 residues in the CDR3. Trimming stripped 5 bases from V and 9 bases from J, with 13 bases between. The CDR3 is CASSPTSDSYTF. The CDR3 DNA is TGTGCCAGCAGCCCGACATCGGATAGCTACACCTTC.

This clonotype has only a few counts. The chain is built from TRBV29-1 and TRBJ2-1; D possibly corresponds to TRBD2 (7 bases). Germline CDR1 SQVTM, CDR2 ANQGSEA. V lost 6 bases, J lost 1 base, and 13 bases lay in between. The CDR3 runs to 14 residues. The CDR3: CSVTRGGSYNEQFF. CDR3 nucleotide sequence: TGCAGCGTGACAAGGGGGGGGTCCTACAATGAGCAGTTCTTC.

The chain employs TRBV5-4 and TRBJ2-1; a possible D gene is TRBD2 (6 bases). Trimming took off 4 bases at V and 4 bases at J, with 18 bases between the two ends. This CDR3 spans 16 amino acids. The V gene's germline CDR1 is SGHNT and CDR2 YYREEE (reference sequence). The chain's CDR3 is CASSAGGTGVYNEQFF. The CDR3 DNA is TGTGCCAGCAGCGCTGGAGGGACCGGGGTTTACAATGAGCAGTTCTTC.

A word on this clonotype: This sequence may be a read error, since a much larger clone differs from it by one base. V is TRBV4-3 and J is TRBJ2-5, with 7 positions matching TRBD1. CDR1 LGHNA and CDR2 YSLEER come from the germline V gene. The CDR3 contains 15 residues. The CDR3: CVSSHAQGWEETQYF. The CDR3 DNA follows: TGCGTCAGCAGCCATGCACAGGGGTGGGAAGAGACCCAGTACTTC.

The chain joins TRBV27 to TRBJ1-2, with 8 bases that match TRBD1. CDR3 size: 15 residues. With V trimmed by 4 bases and J by 6 bases, 10 bases remained unmatched. Germline V gene sequence: CDR1 MNHEY, CDR2 SMNVEV (reference sequence). For the CDR3, the DNA is TGTGCCAGCAGTTCTGCGACAGGGGTTGATGATGGCTACACCTTC. Protein sequence: CASSSATGVDDGYTF.

This clonotype was detected many times. This sequence joins TRBV6-2 or TRBV6-3 and TRBJ2-7; 9 nucleotides align to TRBD1. The CDR3 loop spans 15 amino acids. With V trimmed by 2 bases and J by 3 bases, 5 bases remained unmatched. Per germline, CDR1 MNHEY and CDR2 SVGEGT. For the CDR3, the DNA is TGTGCCAGCAGTTACCGGGACAGGGTGGTCTACGAGCAGTACTTC. Translation gives CASSYRDRVVYEQYF.

The sample holds many counts of this clonotype. The CDR3 loop is CASSLRLDYNEQFF. CDR3 DNA sequence: TGCGCCAGCAGCTTGCGACTAGACTACAATGAGCAGTTCTTC. V gene TRBV5-1 combines with J gene TRBJ2-1, with a tentative D call TRBD2 (6 bases). The CDR3 length is 14 residues. The V end was cut by 1 base, the J end by 3 bases, with 8 bases between. Germline V CDR1 and CDR2: SGHRS, YFSETQ.

The chain joins TRBV4-2 to TRBJ2-1, with D perhaps TRBD2 (5 bases). This CDR3 is 14 amino acids long. Trimming removed 4 bases at V and 9 bases at J, with 16 bases between. Germline CDR1 LGHNA, CDR2 YNFKEQ. The CDR3 loop reads CASSPAAAGGEQFF. The CDR3 nucleotides are TGTGCCAGCAGCCCTGCAGCGGCGGGTGGTGAGCAGTTCTTC.

The rearrangement links TRBV28 to TRBJ2-7; the match to TRBD1 covers 9 bases. J gave up 3 bases and V 6 bases, and 6 bases lay outside the gene matches. The germline gives CDR1 MDHEN, CDR2 SYDVKM. CDR3 length: 14 residues. In DNA, the CDR3 is TGTGCCAGCAGCTTTGTGGACAGGGGCTACGAGCAGTACTTC. Translation gives CASSFVDRGYEQYF.

This clonotype showed up many times. The rearrangement joins TRBV2 to TRBJ2-2; 13 bases align to TRBD2. J lost 5 bases, V lost 6 bases, and 3 bases had no gene match. CDR3 length equals 15 residues. Germline V gene lookup returns CDR1 SNHLY and CDR2 FYNNEI. The CDR3 DNA reads TGTGCCAGCAGGGAACTAGCGGGAGGGACCGGGGAGCTGTTTTTT. Its translation is CASRELAGGTGELFF.